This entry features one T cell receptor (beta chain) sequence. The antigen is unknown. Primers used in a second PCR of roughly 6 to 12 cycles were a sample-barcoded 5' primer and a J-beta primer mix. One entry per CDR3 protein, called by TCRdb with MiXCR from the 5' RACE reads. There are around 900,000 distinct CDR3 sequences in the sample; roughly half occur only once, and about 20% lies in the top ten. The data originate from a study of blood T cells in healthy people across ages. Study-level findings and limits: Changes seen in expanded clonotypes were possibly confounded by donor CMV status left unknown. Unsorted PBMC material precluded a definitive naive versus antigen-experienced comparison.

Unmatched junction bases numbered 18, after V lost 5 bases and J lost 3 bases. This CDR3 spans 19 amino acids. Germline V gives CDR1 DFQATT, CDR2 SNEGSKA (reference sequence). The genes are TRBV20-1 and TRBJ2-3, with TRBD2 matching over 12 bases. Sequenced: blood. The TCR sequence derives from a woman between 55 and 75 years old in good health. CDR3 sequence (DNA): TGCAGTGCTGCCCCCTTTCTAGCGGGAGGGAGTATGTCGACAGATACGCAGTATTTT. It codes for CSAAPFLAGGSMSTDTQYF.